The 10 T cell receptor beta chains listed next were all sequenced from one sample in a study of immune evolution from preneoplasia to lung adenocarcinoma. Data came from immunoSEQ multiplex PCR; TCRdb stores just in-frame clones and leaves some out. Of around 21,000 clones listed, 70% to 85% are singletons. Sequencing was performed on FFPE invasive lung adenocarcinoma tissue. The receptors come from a person in their sixties or seventies with lung adenocarcinoma.

The chain joins TRBV28 to TRBJ1-5, with 7 bases fitting TRBD1. The CDR3 has 17 amino acids. Per the germline V gene, CDR1 is MDHEN and CDR2 is SYDVKM. V lost 7 bases to trimming and J lost 0 bases; unmatched junction nucleotides: 12. CDR3 loop: CASTPHRGYLSNQPQHF. For the CDR3, the DNA is TGTGCCAGCACCCCTCACAGGGGCTATCTTAGCAATCAGCCCCAGCATTTT.

The sample holds one count of this clone. The V gene is TRBV9, the J gene TRBJ2-7, with 9 bases that match TRBD1. Germline CDR1 is SGDLS and CDR2 is YYNGEE. This CDR3 comprises 15 residues. V gave up 7 bases and J gave up 6 bases; unmatched junction bases: 14. In nucleotides, the CDR3 is TGTGCCAGCTCGAGGGACAGGGAACCCTTCGGCGAGCAGTACTTC. It codes for CASSRDREPFGEQYF.

DNA of the CDR3: TGTGCCAGCAGTACTGCCCTGACTAGCGGCGTCTACGAGCAGTACTTC. Translation gives CASSTALTSGVYEQYF. V and J are TRBV28 and TRBJ2-7, with 9 bases aligning to TRBD2. The CDR3 covers 16 residues. The J segment lost 3 bases and the V segment lost 5 bases, leaving 11 bases of the junction unmatched. CDR1 MDHEN and CDR2 SYDVKM come from the germline V gene. The whole variable domain, remainder taken from reference TRBV28 and TRBJ2-7, is DVKVTQSSRYLVKRTGEKVFLECVQDMDHENMFWYRQDPGLGLRLIYFSYDVKMKEKGDIPEGYSVSREKKERFSLILESASTNQTSMYLCASSTALTSGVYEQYFGPGTRLTVT.

This sequence joins TRBV2 and TRBJ1-5; the match to TRBD1 covers 10 bases. The germline gives CDR1 SNHLY, CDR2 FYNNEI. Germline trimming cut 6 bases from V and 2 bases from J; bases unmatched to any gene: 10. The length of the CDR3 is 17 residues. Here the CDR3 DNA reads TGTGCCAGCAGACGATCGACAGGGGGCCAGGGCAATCAGCCCCAGCATTTT. It yields the protein CASRRSTGGQGNQPQHF.

The chain is built from TRBV11-1 and TRBJ1-1; a possible D gene is TRBD1 (6 bases). Germline-derived CDR1 and CDR2 are SGHAT and FQDESV (reference sequence). The CDR3 loop spans 14 amino acids. V lost 9 bases and J 1 base, leaving 15 bases between the germline ends. CDR3 DNA: TGTGCCAGTTTGGTAGGGGGTTCGAACACTGAAGCTTTCTTT. Amino acids: CASLVGGSNTEAFF.

The chain has TRBV19 and TRBJ2-7, with a tentative D call TRBD2 (5 bases). V gave up 4 bases and J gave up 4 bases, with 17 bases separating them. Germline loops: CDR1 LNHDA, CDR2 SQIVND (reference sequence). CDR3 length: 15 amino acids. CDR3 region: CASSKGESGIYEQYF. DNA for the CDR3: TGTGCCAGTAGTAAGGGAGAAAGTGGGATATACGAGCAGTACTTC.

The chain is built from TRBV19 and TRBJ2-2; D call uncertain. Germline CDR1 is LNHDA and CDR2 is SQIVND (reference sequence). V was trimmed by 5 bases and J by 0 bases, leaving 7 bases between them. The CDR3 has 14 residues. The CDR3 sequence is CASSGQSNTGELFF. The CDR3 bases are TGTGCCAGTAGTGGGCAGTCGAACACCGGGGAGCTGTTTTTT. Full variable domain (missing parts from reference TRBV19 and TRBJ2-2): DGGITQSPKYLFRKEGQNVTLSCEQNLNHDAMYWYRQDPGQGLRLIYYSQIVNDFQKGDIAEGYSVSREKKESFPLTVTSAQKNPTAFYLCASSGQSNTGELFFGEGSRLTVL.

V usage is TRBV9 and J usage is TRBJ1-5; unclear D gene. The V gene's germline CDR1 is SGDLS and CDR2 YYNGEE. The CDR3 is 14 residues long. The V and J ends lost 2 bases and 4 bases respectively, with 10 bases between them. This CDR3 is CASSVGERNQPQHF. The DNA of the CDR3 is TGTGCCAGCAGCGTCGGGGAGAGAAATCAGCCCCAGCATTTT.

V usage is TRBV19 and J usage is TRBJ2-5; 7 bases are shared with TRBD1. The CDR3 has 15 residues. Looked up from germline, CDR1 is LNHDA and CDR2 is SQIVND (reference sequence). With V trimmed by 9 bases and J by 2 bases, 12 bases remained unmatched. CDR3 region: CASQNRDRIQETQYF. Written as DNA, the CDR3 is TGTGCCAGCCAGAACCGGGACAGAATTCAAGAGACCCAGTACTTC.

The chain is built from TRBV9 and TRBJ2-3, with D perhaps matching TRBD1 (6 bases). The CDR3 totals 16 residues. The V end was cut by 0 bases, the J end by 2 bases, with 13 bases between. In germline, CDR1 is SGDLS, CDR2 YYNGEE. For the CDR3, the DNA is TGTGCCAGCAGCGTAGGTGCAGGGGCGAACACAGATACGCAGTATTTT. Translating gives CASSVGAGANTDTQYF. The full variable domain, rest sourced from reference TRBV9 and TRBJ2-3, is DSGVTQTPKHLITATGQRVTLRCSPRSGDLSVYWYQQSLDQGLQFLIQYYNGEERAKGNILERFSAQQFPDLHSELNLSSLELGDSALYFCASSVGAGANTDTQYFGPGTRLTVL.